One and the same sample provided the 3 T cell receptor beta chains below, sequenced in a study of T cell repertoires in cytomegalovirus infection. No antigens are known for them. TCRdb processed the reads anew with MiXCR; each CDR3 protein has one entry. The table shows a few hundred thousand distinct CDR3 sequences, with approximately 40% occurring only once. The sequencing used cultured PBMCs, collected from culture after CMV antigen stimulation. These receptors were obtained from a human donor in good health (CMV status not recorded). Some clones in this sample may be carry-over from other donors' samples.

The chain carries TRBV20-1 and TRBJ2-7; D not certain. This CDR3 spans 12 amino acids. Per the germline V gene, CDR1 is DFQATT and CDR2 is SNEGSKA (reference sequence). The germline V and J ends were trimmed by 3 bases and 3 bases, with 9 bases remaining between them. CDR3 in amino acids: CSASYSDYEQYF. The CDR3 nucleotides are TGCAGTGCTAGCTACAGTGACTACGAGCAGTACTTC.

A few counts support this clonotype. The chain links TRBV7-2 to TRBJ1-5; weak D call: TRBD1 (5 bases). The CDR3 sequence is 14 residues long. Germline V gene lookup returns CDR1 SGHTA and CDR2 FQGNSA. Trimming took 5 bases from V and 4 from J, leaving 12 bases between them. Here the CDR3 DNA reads TGTGCCAGCAGCCCTTCGGGACCAAATCAGCCCCAGCATTTT. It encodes CASSPSGPNQPQHF.

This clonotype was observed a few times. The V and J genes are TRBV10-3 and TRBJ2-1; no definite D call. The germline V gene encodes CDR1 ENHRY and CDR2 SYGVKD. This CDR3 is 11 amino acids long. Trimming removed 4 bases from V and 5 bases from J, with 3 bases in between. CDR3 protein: CAISVNNEQFF. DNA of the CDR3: TGTGCCATCAGTGTGAACAATGAGCAGTTCTTC.